This paragraph covers one TCR beta chain sequence. The source of the sample is a study of human T cells and chemical hapten exposure. CDR1 and CDR2 from the germline V gene are DFQATT and SNEGSKA (reference sequence). The V end was cut by 0 bases, the J end by 4 bases, with 12 bases between. The CDR3 runs to 14 residues. The time point is: patch test 1, 2 weeks after DPC sensitization. The treatment: therapeutic diphenylcyclopropenone sensitization with weekly scalp DPC. TCRdb processed the RACE reads anew with MiXCR; each CDR3 protein has one entry. Of about 120,000 distinct CDR3 sequences in the sample, roughly 13% are singletons; the top ten hold around 0.99%.

Source: whole blood, taken in connection with sensitization to the hapten diphenylcyclopropenone (DPC). This rearrangement joins TRBV20-1 to TRBJ1-1, with D possibly matching TRBD1 (5 bases). This receptor was taken from a man between 18 and 35 years old with alopecia areata. Some clones in this sample may be carry-over from other donors' samples. CDR3 nucleotides: TGCAGTGCTAGAGATCAAGGGGTCGGCACTGAAGCTTTCTTT. Amino acid sequence: CSARDQGVGTEAFF.